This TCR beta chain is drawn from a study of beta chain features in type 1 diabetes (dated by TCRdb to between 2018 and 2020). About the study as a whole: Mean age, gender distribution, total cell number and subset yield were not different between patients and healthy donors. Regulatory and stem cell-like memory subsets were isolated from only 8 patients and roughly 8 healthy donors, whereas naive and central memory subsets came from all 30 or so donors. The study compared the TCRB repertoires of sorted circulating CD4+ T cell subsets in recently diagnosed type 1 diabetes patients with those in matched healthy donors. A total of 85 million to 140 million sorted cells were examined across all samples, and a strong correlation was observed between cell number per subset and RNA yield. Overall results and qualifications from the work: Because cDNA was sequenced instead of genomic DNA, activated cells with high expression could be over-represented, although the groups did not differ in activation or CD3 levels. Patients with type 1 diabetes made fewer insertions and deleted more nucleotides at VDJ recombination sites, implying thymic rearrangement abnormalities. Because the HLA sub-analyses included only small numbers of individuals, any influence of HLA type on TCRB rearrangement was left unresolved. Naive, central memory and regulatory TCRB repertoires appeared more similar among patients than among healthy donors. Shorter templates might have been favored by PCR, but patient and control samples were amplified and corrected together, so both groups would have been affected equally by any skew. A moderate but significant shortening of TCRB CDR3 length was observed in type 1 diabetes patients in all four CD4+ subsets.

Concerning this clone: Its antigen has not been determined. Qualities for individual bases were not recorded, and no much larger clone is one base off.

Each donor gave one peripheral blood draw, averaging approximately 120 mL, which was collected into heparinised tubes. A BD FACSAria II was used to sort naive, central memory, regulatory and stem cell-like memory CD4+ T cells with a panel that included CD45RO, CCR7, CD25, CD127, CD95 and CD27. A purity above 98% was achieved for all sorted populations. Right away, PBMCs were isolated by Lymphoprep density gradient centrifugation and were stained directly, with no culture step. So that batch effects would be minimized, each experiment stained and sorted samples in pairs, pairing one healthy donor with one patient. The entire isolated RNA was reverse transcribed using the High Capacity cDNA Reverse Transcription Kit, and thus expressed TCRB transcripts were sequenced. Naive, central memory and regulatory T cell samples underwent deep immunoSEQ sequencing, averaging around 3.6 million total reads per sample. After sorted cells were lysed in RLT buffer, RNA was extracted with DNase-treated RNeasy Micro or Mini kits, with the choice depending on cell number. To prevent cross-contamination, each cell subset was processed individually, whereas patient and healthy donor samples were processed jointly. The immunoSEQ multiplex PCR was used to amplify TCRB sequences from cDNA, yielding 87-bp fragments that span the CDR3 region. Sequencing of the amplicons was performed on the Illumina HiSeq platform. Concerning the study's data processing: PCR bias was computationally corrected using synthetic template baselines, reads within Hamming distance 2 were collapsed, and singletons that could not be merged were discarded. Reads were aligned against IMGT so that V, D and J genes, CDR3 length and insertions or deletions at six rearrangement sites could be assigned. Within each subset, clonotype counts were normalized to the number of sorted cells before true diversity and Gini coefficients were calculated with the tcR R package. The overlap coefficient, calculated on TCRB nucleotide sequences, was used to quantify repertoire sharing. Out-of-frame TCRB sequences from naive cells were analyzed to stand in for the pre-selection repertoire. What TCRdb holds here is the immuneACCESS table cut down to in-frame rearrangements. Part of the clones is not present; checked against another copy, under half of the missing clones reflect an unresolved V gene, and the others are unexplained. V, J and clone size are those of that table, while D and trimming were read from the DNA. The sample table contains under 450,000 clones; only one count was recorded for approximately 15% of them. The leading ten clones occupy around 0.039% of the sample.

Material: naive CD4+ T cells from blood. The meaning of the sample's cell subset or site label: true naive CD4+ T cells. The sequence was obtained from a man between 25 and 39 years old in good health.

The CDR3 sequence is CASSVGSSAGNEQFF. The nucleotide sequence reads as follows: TGTGCCAGCAGCGTAGGTTCCAGTGCGGGCAATGAGCAGTTCTTC. The chain employs TRBV9 and TRBJ2-1; the D gene is perhaps TRBD2, from 5 matching bases. V sheds 0 bases and J sheds 6 bases, leaving 13 bases between their ends. CDR3 length: 15 amino acids, cysteine to phenylalanine. Only the CDR3 DNA stays, 45 bases, in frame from base 1. The CDR1 and CDR2 encoded by the germline V gene are SGDLS and YYNGEE.